Each of the 29 T cell receptor beta chains below was sequenced from the same sample in a study of CD8+CD57+ T cells in acquired aplastic anemia. Patients who underwent sequencing had shown CD8+CD57+ cell expansion by flow cytometry. TCR beta VDJ and CDR3 profiling used genomic DNA as template. MiXCR, run by TCRdb on the reads, gives a single entry per CDR3 protein. Among fewer than 200,000 distinct CDR3 sequences, under 55% were seen once, and the ten largest hold roughly 1.2%. Sequencing was carried out using sorted CD4+, CD8+, or CD8+CD57+ T cells (not recorded which) from PBMCs. The receptors were gathered from a human donor with aplastic anemia.

This chain links TRBV20-1 with TRBJ1-2; D not certain. Germline V gives CDR1 DFQATT, CDR2 SNEGSKA (reference sequence). The CDR3 length is 10 residues. V was pared by 6 bases and J by 3 bases, with 5 bases between. The CDR3 protein is CSANYYGYTF. The CDR3 DNA sequence: TGCAGTGCCAACTACTATGGCTACACCTTC.

This clonotype was detected ten times or more. The chain uses TRBV15 and TRBJ2-5; a possible D gene is TRBD1 (6 bases). V lost 3 bases and J lost 1, with 12 bases in between. The CDR3 consists of 15 residues. The germline CDR1 and CDR2 sequences are LNHNV and YYDKDF (reference sequence). The CDR3 nucleotides are TGTGCCACCAGCAGGAGGACGACAGGCCAAGAGACCCAGTACTTC. It is translated as CATSRRTTGQETQYF.

The CDR3 region has the DNA TGTGCCAGCAGCTTAATGGGGCCTACTAGCGGGGGCACCAATGAGCAGTTCTTC. This gives the protein CASSLMGPTSGGTNEQFF. The J gene is TRBJ2-1, the V gene TRBV7-3; 11 bases fit TRBD2. The trim removed 1 base at V and 6 bases at J, leaving 11 bases unmatched. CDR1 SGHTA and CDR2 FQGTGA come from the germline V gene. This CDR3 has 18 amino acids.

V usage is TRBV7-9 and J usage is TRBJ1-1, with a tentative D call TRBD1 (6 bases). The CDR3 is 12 amino acids. Trimming cost V 5 bases and J 6 bases, with 10 bases left between them. CDR1 SEHNR and CDR2 FQNEAQ come from the germline V gene (reference sequence). The CDR3 loop reads CASSPQGAEAFF. In DNA, the CDR3 is TGTGCCAGCAGCCCACAGGGTGCTGAAGCTTTCTTT.

This clonotype appeared many times. The chain recombines TRBV7-2 with TRBJ2-5; 7 nucleotides line up with TRBD2. There are 14 residues in the CDR3. Trimming at V came to 2 bases and at J to 0 bases, leaving 0 bases not matched to a gene. Germline CDR1 and CDR2: SGHTA and FQGNSA. The CDR3: CASSLLADQETQYF. The CDR3 nucleotides are TGTGCCAGCAGCTTACTAGCGGACCAAGAGACCCAGTACTTC. The whole variable domain, filled in from reference TRBV7-2 and TRBJ2-5, reads GAGVSQSPSNKVTEKGKDVELRCDPISGHTALYWYRQSLGQGLEFLIYFQGNSAPDKSGLPSDRFSAERTGGSVSTLTIQRTQQEDSAVYLCASSLLADQETQYFGPGTRLLVL.

The gene calls are TRBV20-1 and TRBJ1-2, with TRBD1 matching 7 bases. With 6 bases clipped from V and 8 bases from J, the junction kept 6 bases outside the gene matches. Per germline, CDR1 DFQATT and CDR2 SNEGSKA (reference sequence). The CDR3 extends over 11 amino acids. Here the CDR3 DNA reads TGCAGTGCCCCCTGGGGACAGGGCTACACCTTC. This gives the protein CSAPWGQGYTF.

The chain uses TRBV7-2 and TRBJ2-5; D is perhaps TRBD1 (6 bases). V was cut by 5 bases and J by 4 bases, with 14 bases left in between. The CDR3 covers 14 residues. Per the germline V gene, CDR1 is SGHTA and CDR2 is FQGNSA. In DNA form, the CDR3 reads TGTGCCAGCAGCATAAAGACAGGAGCAGAGACCCAGTACTTC. Protein: CASSIKTGAETQYF.

This chain links TRBV11-2 with TRBJ1-5; TRBD1 might be the D (5 bases). From germline, CDR1 is SGHAT and CDR2 FQNNGV. The length of the CDR3 is 15 residues. Trimming removed 1 base from V and 6 bases from J, with 13 bases in between. The CDR3, as DNA: TGTGCCAGCAGCTTAGCCCCAGGGCGAGGTCAGCCCCAGCATTTT. Protein sequence: CASSLAPGRGQPQHF.

A word on this clonotype: A read error may explain this, as a much larger clone is one base away. No conserved phenylalanine or tryptophan is present at the end of the CDR3, so a read error is the likely explanation. This chain joins TRBV7-9 and TRBJ1-3; D gene uncertain. Germline V gene data show CDR1 as SEHNR and CDR2 as FQNEAQ (reference sequence). The CDR3 sequence is 15 residues long. V lost 5 bases to trimming and J lost 0 bases, with 11 bases between them. In DNA form, the CDR3 reads TGTGCCAGCAGCCCCGGCGGGAGCTCTGGAAACACCATATATTCT. It codes for CASSPGGSSGNTIYS.

This clonotype was seen ten or more times. V gene TRBV10-3 combines with J gene TRBJ2-7, with D unresolved. V dropped 0 bases and J dropped 5 bases, with 14 bases sitting between them. There are 15 residues in the CDR3. Germline CDR1 reads ENHRY; CDR2 reads SYGVKD. The CDR3 region is CAISESRTPKDEQYF. As DNA, the CDR3 is TGTGCCATCAGTGAGTCGCGGACCCCTAAGGACGAGCAGTACTTC.

The table lists this clonotype with many counts. V is TRBV5-6 and J is TRBJ1-5; 8 bases fit TRBD1. V dropped 9 bases and J dropped 4; count of bases not matched to a gene: 6. CDR3 size: 13 residues. The V gene's germline CDR1 is SGHDT and CDR2 YYEEEE. The CDR3 bases are TGTGCCACTTCGACAGGGGCTAATCAGCCCCAGCATTTT. Translating gives CATSTGANQPQHF.

At least ten counts were recorded for this clonotype. The V gene is TRBV7-8, the J gene TRBJ1-2; tentatively, D is TRBD1 (6 bases). The CDR3 is 15 amino acids. The germline gives CDR1 SGHVS, CDR2 FQNEAQ. V was trimmed by 0 bases and J by 4 bases, leaving 12 bases between them. CDR3 DNA: TGTGCCAGCAGCTTAGCGGTCGAAGGGGGCTATGGCTACACCTTC. It encodes CASSLAVEGGYGYTF.

This chain uses TRBV7-3 with TRBJ2-7; D gene ambiguous. Trimming cost V 4 bases and J 0 bases, with 16 bases left between them. CDR3 size: 16 residues. In germline, CDR1 is SGHTA, CDR2 FQGTGA. DNA of the CDR3: TGTGCCAGCAGCTCCTGGGAAAGGTCTAGCTCCTACGAGCAGTACTTC. Protein: CASSSWERSSSYEQYF.

This clonotype turned up a few times. The chain recombines TRBV4-2 with TRBJ2-3; no reliable D call. V lost 4 bases, J lost 1 base, and 21 bases lay in between. The CDR3 has 18 amino acids. Per germline, CDR1 LGHNA and CDR2 YNFKEQ. In DNA form, the CDR3 reads TGTGCCAGCAGCCGACTCTTAACTCCCCACTCAGGCACAGATACGCAGTATTTT. Translating it yields CASSRLLTPHSGTDTQYF.

This clonotype appeared a few times. The V call is TRBV2, the J call TRBJ1-2, with TRBD1 matching over 8 bases. Trimming at V came to 2 bases and at J to 6 bases, leaving 5 bases not matched to a gene. The germline gives CDR1 SNHLY, CDR2 FYNNEI. The CDR3 length is 14 residues. The DNA of the CDR3 is TGTGCCAGCAGTGAACGACAGGGGAAGGATGGCTACACCTTC. Amino acids: CASSERQGKDGYTF. Supplemented by reference TRBV2 and TRBJ1-2, the full variable domain reads EPEVTQTPSHQVTQMGQEVILRCVPISNHLYFYWYRQILGQKVEFLVSFYNNEISEKSEIFDDQFSVERPDGSNFTLKIRSTKLEDSAMYFCASSERQGKDGYTFGSGTRLTVV.

The gene calls are TRBV2 and TRBJ1-1; maybe TRBD1 (5 bases). The CDR3 consists of 13 residues. Trimming stripped 6 bases from V and 1 base from J, with 9 bases between. Germline CDR1 is SNHLY and CDR2 is FYNNEI. CDR3 protein: CASRGRSNTEAFF. CDR3 coding DNA: TGTGCCAGCAGGGGACGGTCGAACACTGAAGCTTTCTTT.

Ten or more counts support this clonotype. The chain couples TRBV12-3 or TRBV12-4 to TRBJ2-7, with D possibly matching TRBD2 (5 bases). This CDR3 has 15 amino acids. Trimming left V 6 bases short and J 0 bases short, with 15 bases between. The chain's CDR3 is CASSLHDYPSYEQYF. DNA of the CDR3: TGTGCCAGCAGCTTACACGACTACCCCTCCTACGAGCAGTACTTC.

The chain uses TRBV6-4 and TRBJ1-6; D remains ambiguous. Looked up from germline, CDR1 is MRHNA and CDR2 is SNTAGT. Trimming cost V 5 bases and J 3 bases, with 5 bases left between them. The CDR3 consists of 13 residues. CDR3 sequence: CASSSYYNSPLHF. The CDR3 bases are TGTGCCAGCAGTTCCTACTATAATTCACCCCTCCACTTT.

A few counts support this clonotype. Possible read error: a much larger clone is one base away. The chain employs TRBV24-1 and TRBJ2-3; D assignment may be TRBD1 or TRBD2 (6 bases each). The CDR3 consists of 13 residues. In germline, CDR1 is KGHDR, CDR2 SFDVKD. This CDR3 is CASGAGHTGTQYF. In nucleotides, the CDR3 is TGTGCCAGCGGTGCGGGACACACAGGTACGCAGTATTTT.

This clonotype was picked up many times. The V call is TRBV4-1, the J call TRBJ1-4, with D uncertain. V shed 5 bases and J shed 5 bases, with 12 bases lying between them. Germline V gene data show CDR1 as MGHRA and CDR2 as YSYEKL. This CDR3 is built from 14 residues. DNA for the CDR3: TGCGCCAGCAGCAAAGGGCACGGGAATGAAAAACTGTTTTTT. Translation: CASSKGHGNEKLFF.

This clonotype turned up a few times. The genes are TRBV18 and TRBJ1-4; 7 bases agree with TRBD1. Germline trimming cut 1 base from V and 8 bases from J; bases unmatched to any gene: 7. The CDR3 extends over 15 amino acids. CDR1 and CDR2 (germline): KGHSH, LQKENI. CDR3 sequence (DNA): TGTGCCAGCTCACCACTGACAGGGCACCAAGAAAAACTGTTTTTT. Amino acid sequence: CASSPLTGHQEKLFF.

This clonotype was picked up many times. The chain couples TRBV5-1 to TRBJ2-1; 11 nucleotides line up with TRBD2. The J segment lost 0 bases and the V segment lost 1 base, leaving 6 bases of the junction unmatched. The germline V gene encodes CDR1 SGHRS and CDR2 YFSETQ. This CDR3 spans 18 amino acids. CDR3: CASSLYSGGASSYNEQFF. The CDR3 DNA is TGCGCCAGCAGCTTGTATAGCGGGGGGGCGAGCTCCTACAATGAGCAGTTCTTC.

Worth noting for this clonotype: This clone may be a read error of a much larger clone one base away. The CDR3 loop is CASSERVVNIEAFF. The CDR3 bases are TGTGCCAGCAGTGAAAGGGTGGTGAACATTGAAGCTTTCTTT. This rearrangement joins TRBV6-1 to TRBJ1-1, with D hard to call. Per the germline V gene, CDR1 is MNHNS and CDR2 is SASEGT. CDR3 size: 14 residues.

The sample holds a few counts of this clonotype. The rearrangement joins TRBV25-1 to TRBJ1-2; 8 bases are shared with TRBD1. J gave up 4 bases and V 4 bases, and 11 bases lay outside the gene matches. CDR1 and CDR2 (germline): MGHDK, SYGVNS. The CDR3 loop spans 16 amino acids. CDR3 sequence reads: CASSVGTGVGSYGYTF. The DNA of the CDR3 is TGTGCCAGCAGTGTCGGGACAGGAGTAGGATCCTATGGCTACACCTTC.

In this sample, this clonotype turned up many times. The rearrangement links TRBV29-1 to TRBJ2-5; 11 bases align to TRBD1. The CDR3 has 14 amino acids. V trimming: 6 bases; J trimming: 4 bases; junction bases outside the gene matches: 7. Germline lookup yields CDR1 SQVTM and CDR2 ANQGSEA. DNA for the CDR3: TGCAGCGTGGAGGGGACAGGGGGTTCAGAGACCCAGTACTTC. Translation gives CSVEGTGGSETQYF.

This clonotype has a count of ten or more. The rearrangement joins TRBV10-3 to TRBJ2-1, with D possibly matching TRBD2 (5 bases). V was clipped by 11 bases and J by 4 bases, with 21 bases between them. The CDR3 is 15 amino acids. Germline-derived CDR1 and CDR2 are ENHRY and SYGVKD. CDR3 protein: CASVRALDGYNEQFF. CDR3 sequence (DNA): TGTGCCTCGGTGCGGGCCCTCGATGGGTACAATGAGCAGTTCTTC.

The chain has TRBV15 and TRBJ2-1, with D possibly matching TRBD2 (5 bases). This CDR3 has 15 residues. Germline V lookup: CDR1 LNHNV, CDR2 YYDKDF (reference sequence). The ends were cut back, 4 bases at V and 6 bases at J, with 16 bases in the middle. The CDR3 DNA sequence: TGTGCCACCAGCACCTACAGCGGAGTCCGCAATGAGCAGTTCTTC. Protein sequence: CATSTYSGVRNEQFF.

This clonotype was observed a handful of times. V gene TRBV25-1 combines with J gene TRBJ2-3; 14 positions match TRBD2. Germline V lookup: CDR1 MGHDK, CDR2 SYGVNS. CDR3 length: 16 amino acids. Trimming removed 4 bases from V and 5 bases from J; junction bases left unmatched: 5. This CDR3 is CASSATSGRARDTQYF. CDR3 nucleotide sequence: TGTGCCAGCAGTGCGACTAGCGGGAGGGCAAGAGATACGCAGTATTTT.

As regards this clonotype: One base away lies a much larger clone, so this may be a sequencing read error. The chain combines TRBV12-3 or TRBV12-4 with TRBJ1-4; D is unresolved. The CDR3 length is 14 residues. With 8 bases removed from V and 0 bases from J, the gap between germline ends came to 10 bases. The CDR3: CASRQSATNEKLFF. CDR3 in DNA: TGTGCCAGCCGGCAGTCTGCAACTAATGAAAAACTGTTTTTT.